The clone carrying this TCR beta chain was detected only a few times. Here immunoSEQ multiplex PCR was the method, and the copy in TCRdb shows in-frame clones only, minus some. The table includes about 440,000 clones, roughly 89% detected once. From germline, CDR1 is SGHDT and CDR2 YYEEEE. The CDR3 is 15 amino acids. The junction had 9 bases not matched to a gene; V was cut back by 5 bases and J by 7 bases. These data belong to a study of blood T cell repertoires in COVID-19. The chain combines TRBV5-6 with TRBJ2-2; 9 bases agree with TRBD2. The receptor comes from a woman aged 30 to 39 with acute or convalescent COVID-19. What was sequenced was peripheral blood. The CDR3, as DNA: TGTGCCAGCAGTACCGCGGGGGGGCAAAGCGGGGAGCTGTTTTTT. Encoded protein: CASSTAGGQSGELFF.